The rows below give T cell receptor beta chains drawn from one sample of a study of blood T cells in healthy people across ages. TCRdb redid the calling of the 5' RACE reads with MiXCR, one entry per CDR3 protein. The data show 980,000 or so distinct CDR3 sequences, around 48% seen once. The sample was blood. Receptor source: a man aged 25 to 40 in good health. CDR3s include the opening cysteine and the closing phenylalanine or tryptophan. The order of the fields is V gene, J gene, CDR3 protein.

TRBV28	TRBJ2-7	CASSGRTGGNYEQYF
TRBV10-3	TRBJ2-7	CAITPTGISYEQYF
TRBV5-1	TRBJ2-2	CASGTSLTGELFF
TRBV12-3/TRBV12-4	TRBJ2-3	CASSSQGVSTDTQYF
TRBV27	TRBJ2-7	CASSRTGDEQYF
TRBV7-9	TRBJ2-1	CASSPSGEQFF
TRBV5-1	TRBJ2-1	CASSHEGHNEQFF
TRBV10-2	NA	CASSDGNGGPAYETQYF
TRBV4-2	TRBJ2-5	CASSQMGGRETQYF
TRBV20-1	TRBJ1-5	CSASPPPHGGFGQPQHF
TRBV4-1	TRBJ2-7	CASSQEGLSLEQYF
TRBV19	TRBJ2-1	CASISLDNEQFF
TRBV12-3/TRBV12-4	NA	CASSLGTGLEQETQFF
TRBV4-1	TRBJ2-1	CASSRDRLGHEQFF
TRBV5-6	TRBJ1-2	CASSLSPTAANYGYTF
TRBV12-3/TRBV12-4	TRBJ2-3	CAISASPNTQSF
TRBV6-5	TRBJ1-2	CASSYSVDRGKGYTF
TRBV20-1	TRBJ1-5	CSVQPPQSGRGNQPQHF
TRBV13	NA	CASSDLTGYEQYF
TRBV29-1	TRBJ2-1	CSVEAGAVYNEQFF
TRBV19	TRBJ1-1	CASNAGSTQVAFF
TRBV28	NA	CASLGGSYNEQYF
TRBV2	TRBJ2-5	CASRTTGVTQYF
TRBV7-9	TRBJ1-4	CASSPPVGGANEKLFF
TRBV7-2	TRBJ2-1	CASSLTSGGLLRNEQFF
TRBV4-1	TRBJ2-1	CASSQGSRGQFF
TRBV7-2	TRBJ2-1	CASSPAPSGAGSGQFF
TRBV30	TRBJ2-5	CAWSQGRVKETRYF
TRBV7-2	TRBJ1-2	CASSVDQLYGYTF